What follows are 13 T cell receptor beta chains derived from one specimen sequenced in a study of metastatic and nonmetastatic thyroid tumors. TCRdb re-called the PCR reads via MiXCR. The data hold 45,000 or so clones, with around 17% observed a single time. Thyroid surgery was preceded by no treatment in any patient. Source material: blood. The origin of the receptors is a female donor with papillary thyroid cancer or a benign thyroid nodule (not recorded which). Some clones in this sample may be carry-over from other donors' samples.

This clone was detected ten times or more. The V gene is TRBV12-3 or TRBV12-4, the J gene TRBJ2-5, with D perhaps TRBD1 (6 bases). The CDR3 runs 15 residues. With 7 bases removed from V and 5 bases from J, the gap between germline ends came to 20 bases. The DNA for the CDR3 is TGTGCCAGCACCGAGAGGCTAGGGGGACGGGAGACCCAGTACTTC. Protein: CASTERLGGRETQYF.

As concerns this clone: A much larger clone sits a single nucleotide away, making a read error possible. This chain connects TRBV29-1 to TRBJ2-6; TRBD1 matches at 9 bases. CDR3 length equals 15 residues. Per germline, CDR1 SQVTM and CDR2 ANQGSEA. After removal of 5 bases from V and 2 bases from J, the junction contained 4 bases not matched to a gene. CDR3 amino acids: CSVIYRGPGANVLTF. In DNA form, the CDR3 reads TGCAGCGTTATCTACAGGGGGCCTGGGGCCAACGTCCTGACTTTC.

The V call is TRBV12-5, the J call TRBJ2-1; D not certain. The germline V and J ends were trimmed by 4 bases and 1 base, with 2 bases remaining between them. The CDR3 runs to 12 residues. CDR1 and CDR2 from the germline V gene are LGHNT and FRNRAP. CDR3 residues: CASGWSYNEQFF. The CDR3 DNA follows: TGTGCTAGTGGTTGGTCCTACAATGAGCAGTTCTTC.

In this sample, this clone turned up a few times. Sequence at one end of the junction differs from germline and may be a read error. The chain couples TRBV4-2 to TRBJ1-1, with D possibly matching TRBD1 (6 bases). Germline values: CDR1 LGHNA, CDR2 YNFKEQ. There are 14 residues in the CDR3. The CDR3 is CASTQGGEPTEAFF. DNA for the CDR3: TGTGCCAGCACCCAAGGGGGAGAGCCCACTGAAGCTTTCTTT.

Many counts were recorded for this clone. J is TRBJ2-1 and V is TRBV15; perhaps TRBD1 as D (5 bases). The CDR3 consists of 16 residues. The V end was cut by 0 bases, the J end by 2 bases, with 11 bases between. Germline loops: CDR1 LNHNV, CDR2 YYDKDF (reference sequence). CDR3 protein: CATSRDQGDPYNEQFF. CDR3 nucleotide sequence: TGTGCCACCAGCAGAGATCAGGGTGACCCCTACAATGAGCAGTTCTTC.

This clone occurred many times. This chain links TRBV19 with TRBJ1-5; D not resolved. CDR3 length equals 13 residues. Trimming pared 0 bases from V and 9 bases from J, leaving 9 bases between. Germline V gene sequence: CDR1 LNHDA, CDR2 SQIVND (reference sequence). In DNA, the CDR3 is TGTGCCAGTAGTATAGATGGACCCCGGCCCCAGCATTTT. Translation gives CASSIDGPRPQHF. The full variable domain, its missing parts supplied by reference TRBV19 and TRBJ1-5, is DGGITQSPKYLFRKEGQNVTLSCEQNLNHDAMYWYRQDPGQGLRLIYYSQIVNDFQKGDIAEGYSVSREKKESFPLTVTSAQKNPTAFYLCASSIDGPRPQHFGDGTRLSIL.

Many counts were recorded for this clone. The chain is built from TRBV3-1 and TRBJ1-1; D is uncertain. The germline V and J ends were trimmed by 1 base and 1 base, with 7 bases remaining between them. This CDR3 is built from 14 residues. Germline CDR1 LGHDT, CDR2 YNNKEL (reference sequence). This chain's CDR3 is CASSQGRENTEAFF. Written as DNA, the CDR3 is TGTGCCAGCAGCCAAGGCAGAGAGAACACTGAAGCTTTCTTT.

This clone was detected only once. Being one base from a much bigger clone, this may be a read error. The chain uses TRBV3-1 and TRBJ2-4; TRBD1 might be the D (5 bases). From germline, CDR1 is LGHDT and CDR2 YNNKEL (reference sequence). The length of the CDR3 is 15 residues. CDR3 in amino acids: CASSSDISIKNMQYF. The CDR3 DNA reads TGTGCCAGCAGCTCGGACATTTCGATCAAAAACATGCAGTACTTC.

The table lists this clone with a few counts. The chain couples TRBV27 to TRBJ2-7; D is unclear. Germline CDR1 MNHEY, CDR2 SMNVEV (reference sequence). The CDR3 runs to 14 residues. The V end lost 7 bases, the J end lost 5 bases, and 18 bases lay between the germline ends. The CDR3 nucleotides read TGTGCCAGCACACCTCACAAAGGGAACGACGAGCAGTACTTC. Translation: CASTPHKGNDEQYF.

V usage is TRBV19 and J usage is TRBJ1-3; D not resolved. The germline CDR1 and CDR2 sequences are LNHDA and SQIVND (reference sequence). The CDR3 has 14 amino acids. V lost 1 base and J lost 3, with 7 bases in between. DNA for the CDR3: TGTGCCAGTAGTATAGTAGGCCATGGAAACACCATATATTTT. This encodes CASSIVGHGNTIYF.

Notes on this clone: An end of the junction does not agree with germline; a read error may underlie this. The V call is TRBV12-3 or TRBV12-4, the J call TRBJ2-2; D tentatively fits TRBD1 or TRBD2 (5 bases each). CDR3 size: 16 residues. CDR3 residues: CASSPGPLGNTGELFF. In DNA, the CDR3 is TGTGCCAGCAGTCCGGGACCCCTCGGGAACACCGGGGAGTTGTTTTTT.

This clone has at least ten counts. The chain links TRBV11-2 to TRBJ2-4; 10 nucleotides align to TRBD1. Trimming cost V 4 bases and J 9 bases; bases outside gene matches: 3. This CDR3 contains 13 residues. CDR1 and CDR2 from the germline V gene are SGHAT and FQNNGV. CDR3 sequence: CASSSRDRGIQYF. CDR3 DNA: TGTGCCAGCAGCTCCCGGGACAGGGGCATTCAGTACTTC.

The table lists this clone with many counts. The genes are TRBV4-3 and TRBJ2-2; 12 nucleotides match TRBD2. Trimming took 0 bases from V and 3 from J; bases not matched to a gene: 11. CDR3 length: 20 residues. Germline V gene sequence: CDR1 LGHNA, CDR2 YSLEER. CDR3 loop: CASSQDRLAGAIEDTGELFF. DNA of the CDR3: TGCGCCAGCAGCCAAGATAGACTAGCGGGAGCCATTGAGGACACCGGGGAGCTGTTTTTT.